Below are 31 T cell receptor beta chains sequenced from a single sample in a study of control samples from healthy donors and cancer patients. Here immunoSEQ multiplex PCR was the method, and the copy in TCRdb shows in-frame clones only, minus some. The sample consists of 100,000 or so clones, 92% of them appearing once. The source material was blood. These receptors all come from a woman aged 18-29 years in good health.

The chain is built from TRBV9 and TRBJ2-3; TRBD2 might be the D (5 bases). The CDR3 loop spans 12 amino acids. The V and J ends lost 0 bases and 9 bases respectively, with 8 bases between them. Germline assignment: CDR1 SGDLS and CDR2 YYNGEE. CDR3 in amino acids: CASSVESGTQYF. In DNA, the CDR3 is TGTGCCAGCAGCGTAGAGTCGGGAACGCAGTATTTT.

The rearrangement uses TRBV28 and TRBJ1-5; no clear D. This CDR3 has 15 residues. The ends were cut back, 6 bases at V and 6 bases at J, with 18 bases in the middle. CDR1 is MDHEN and CDR2 is SYDVKM in the germline V gene. The DNA of the CDR3 is TGTGCCAGCAGCGAGACCTTATCGTTAGGTCAGCCCCAGCATTTT. It yields the protein CASSETLSLGQPQHF. The whole variable domain, remainder taken from reference TRBV28 and TRBJ1-5, is DVKVTQSSRYLVKRTGEKVFLECVQDMDHENMFWYRQDPGLGLRLIYFSYDVKMKEKGDIPEGYSVSREKKERFSLILESASTNQTSMYLCASSETLSLGQPQHFGDGTRLSIL.

J is TRBJ2-7 and V is TRBV19; tentative D call: TRBD2 (5 bases). The germline CDR1 and CDR2 sequences are LNHDA and SQIVND (reference sequence). Trimming left V 2 bases short and J 7 bases short, with 15 bases between. The CDR3 is made up of 14 amino acids. In DNA form, the CDR3 reads TGTGCCAGTAGTATACGGGGAGACTCGAGGGAGCAGTACTTC. Translation gives CASSIRGDSREQYF.

The J gene is TRBJ2-7, the V gene TRBV4-2, with D possibly called TRBD1 or TRBD2 (5 bases each). Germline lookup yields CDR1 LGHNA and CDR2 YNFKEQ. There are 15 residues in the CDR3. V was clipped by 0 bases and J by 1 base, with 10 bases between them. CDR3 in DNA: TGTGCCAGCAGCCAAGATCAGGGCGGGTCCTACGAGCAGTACTTC. Its translation: CASSQDQGGSYEQYF.

The chain carries TRBV11-1 and TRBJ1-1; D is possibly TRBD1 (5 bases). The CDR3 covers 13 residues. Germline CDR1 SGHAT, CDR2 FQDESV (reference sequence). The V end was cut by 8 bases, the J end by 0 bases, with 10 bases between. The CDR3 DNA reads as TGTGCCAGCCAGGGACCGATGAACACTGAAGCTTTCTTT. It is translated as CASQGPMNTEAFF.

The chain links TRBV3-1 (or the pseudogene TRBV3-2) to TRBJ2-5; D gene uncertain. Germline CDR1 and CDR2: LGHDT and YNNKEL (reference sequence). Trimming stripped 5 bases from V and 2 bases from J, with 9 bases between. This CDR3 is 13 amino acids long. The CDR3 DNA follows: TGTGCCAGCAGCGCCCCCCGACAAGAGACCCAGTACTTC. It translates to CASSAPRQETQYF.

The V and J genes are TRBV6-6 and TRBJ1-4; 9 positions agree with TRBD1. This CDR3 is built from 14 residues. Per the germline V gene, CDR1 is MNHNY and CDR2 is SVGAGI (reference sequence). V lost 2 bases and J lost 8; bases outside the gene matches: 3. The CDR3 reads CASSYRQGGEKLFF. In nucleotides, the CDR3 is TGTGCCAGCAGTTACCGACAGGGGGGGGAAAAACTGTTTTTT.

The rearrangement uses TRBV12-3 or TRBV12-4 and TRBJ1-3; D is unclear. The CDR3 runs 13 residues. The germline V and J ends were trimmed by 6 bases and 3 bases, with 9 bases remaining between them. In nucleotides, the CDR3 is TGTGCCAGCAGCCCCAGTGGTGGAAACACCATATATTTT. Its translation: CASSPSGGNTIYF.

This chain connects TRBV7-9 to TRBJ2-7, with 8 bases identical to TRBD1. V shed 4 bases and J 5 bases; nucleotides not matched to a gene: 4. Germline assignment: CDR1 SEHNR and CDR2 FQNEAQ (reference sequence). This CDR3 comprises 13 residues. The chain's CDR3 is CASSSPRGHEQYF. The CDR3 coding sequence is TGTGCCAGCAGCTCTCCCAGGGGGCACGAGCAGTACTTC.

This chain uses TRBV13 with TRBJ1-5; TRBD1 aligns across 7 bases. Germline CDR1 PRHDT, CDR2 FYEKMQ (reference sequence). The CDR3 contains 13 residues. V lost 3 bases and J lost 5; bases outside the gene matches: 1. CDR3 nucleotides: TGTGCCAGCAGCTTCACAGGGGATCAGCCCCAGCATTTT. It specifies CASSFTGDQPQHF.

This chain links TRBV30 with TRBJ1-3, with D possibly matching TRBD1 (6 bases). Germline V gives CDR1 GTSNPN, CDR2 SVGIG (reference sequence). The CDR3 has 14 residues. The ends were cut back, 1 base at V and 0 bases at J, with 7 bases in the middle. In DNA form, the CDR3 reads TGTGCCTGGAGTGAGGGGGACTCTGGAAACACCATATATTTT. Translating gives CAWSEGDSGNTIYF. Based on the CDR3 plus reference TRBV30 and TRBJ1-3, the full variable domain is SQTIHQWPATLVQPVGSPLSLECTVEGTSNPNLYWYRQAAGRGLQLLFYSVGIGQISSEVPQNLSASRPQDRQFILSSKKLLLSDSGFYLCAWSEGDSGNTIYFGEGSWLTVV.

CDR3 DNA sequence: TGTGCCAGCAGTAACACCGGGACAAACTACGAGCAGTACTTC. Its translation: CASSNTGTNYEQYF. The V gene is TRBV6-5, the J gene TRBJ2-7; D might be TRBD1 (6 bases). V lost 5 bases to trimming and J lost 3 bases, with 14 bases between them. The CDR3 has 14 amino acids. The V gene's germline CDR1 is MNHEY and CDR2 SVGAGI.

The V call is TRBV6-2 or TRBV6-3, the J call TRBJ2-1; no clear D. The ends were cut back, 5 bases at V and 4 bases at J, with 9 bases in the middle. The CDR3 has 13 amino acids. The germline V gene has CDR1 MNHEY and CDR2 SVGEGT. CDR3 sequence (DNA): TGTGCCAGCAGTAAAACGGAATACAATGAGCAGTTCTTC. Translating it yields CASSKTEYNEQFF.

This chain joins TRBV30 and TRBJ1-2; D is unresolved. V lost 5 bases, J lost 2 bases, and 9 bases lay in between. CDR1 GTSNPN and CDR2 SVGIG come from the germline V gene (reference sequence). The CDR3 spans 12 residues. The CDR3: CAWAGPNYGYTF. The CDR3 coding sequence is TGTGCCTGGGCCGGCCCGAACTATGGCTACACCTTC.

This clone appeared a few times. The V call is TRBV3-1 (or the pseudogene TRBV3-2), the J call TRBJ1-1; no firm D call. Per germline, CDR1 LGHDT and CDR2 YNNKEL (reference sequence). Trimming removed 2 bases from V and 0 bases from J, with 4 bases in between. CDR3 length equals 13 residues. For the CDR3, the DNA is TGTGCCAGCAGCCAATCATTGAACACTGAAGCTTTCTTT. Amino acid sequence: CASSQSLNTEAFF.

With respect to this clone: This same CDR3 is encoded by further DNA sequences in the sample. The chain carries TRBV20-1 and TRBJ2-1; 7 nucleotides line up with TRBD2. Germline-derived CDR1 and CDR2 are DFQATT and SNEGSKA (reference sequence). The CDR3 runs to 14 residues. Trimming at V came to 3 bases and at J to 3 bases, leaving 5 bases not matched to a gene. The CDR3 loop reads CSASGLADYNEQFF. CDR3 nucleotides: TGCAGTGCTAGTGGGCTAGCGGACTACAATGAGCAGTTCTTC.

J is TRBJ2-3 and V is TRBV7-9; 12 nucleotides align to TRBD2. Germline CDR1 SEHNR, CDR2 FQNEAQ (reference sequence). Trimming at V came to 4 bases and at J to 5 bases, leaving 4 bases not matched to a gene. CDR3 size: 15 residues. This CDR3 is CASSSRTSGEDTQYF. CDR3 nucleotides: TGTGCCAGCAGCTCTAGGACTAGCGGGGAAGATACGCAGTATTTT.

This sequence joins TRBV7-9 and TRBJ1-2; a weak D match, TRBD1 (5 bases). The CDR3 runs to 16 residues. The germline V gene encodes CDR1 SEHNR and CDR2 FQNEAQ (reference sequence). The V end was cut by 1 base, the J end by 4 bases, with 16 bases between. In DNA, the CDR3 is TGTGCCAGCAGCTTAGGTGGGGGATCGGATCCCTATGGCTACACCTTC. It is translated as CASSLGGGSDPYGYTF.

The chain uses TRBV6-5 and TRBJ1-4; maybe TRBD1 (6 bases). V was pared by 0 bases and J by 7 bases, with 9 bases between. The length of the CDR3 is 14 residues. The germline CDR1 and CDR2 sequences are MNHEY and SVGAGI. The CDR3 region has the DNA TGTGCCAGCAGTTACTCGGGGGGCAGTGAAAAACTGTTTTTT. It codes for CASSYSGGSEKLFF.

This sequence joins TRBV6-5 and TRBJ2-3; 9 bases agree with TRBD2. The CDR3 runs to 14 residues. V lost 4 bases and J lost 2; bases outside the gene matches: 1. Germline lookup yields CDR1 MNHEY and CDR2 SVGAGI. The CDR3 nucleotides read TGTGCCAGCAGTTTAGCGGGGGCCACAGATACGCAGTATTTT. It translates to CASSLAGATDTQYF.

The chain carries TRBV6-5 and TRBJ1-1; 8 positions match TRBD1. CDR1 is MNHEY and CDR2 is SVGAGI in the germline V gene. V shed 6 bases, J shed 1 base, and the junction held 7 bases outside the gene matches. The CDR3 has 15 amino acids. CDR3 protein: CASSSGGTGNTEAFF. The DNA for the CDR3 is TGTGCCAGCAGCTCGGGGGGGACAGGGAACACTGAAGCTTTCTTT.

This clone was found a few times. V gene TRBV7-9 combines with J gene TRBJ1-3; 8 nucleotides match TRBD1. V was clipped by 5 bases and J by 4 bases; unmatched bases: 7. Germline V gene lookup returns CDR1 SEHNR and CDR2 FQNEAQ (reference sequence). This CDR3 region has 15 residues. The CDR3 here is CASSQAGGGGNTIYF. DNA of the CDR3: TGTGCCAGCAGCCAGGCAGGGGGCGGCGGAAACACCATATATTTT.

CDR3 nucleotide sequence: TGTGCCAGCGCCCACCACGGATTGTACAATGAGCAGTTCTTC. Translation gives CASAHHGLYNEQFF. V usage is TRBV6-5 and J usage is TRBJ2-1; no definite D call. Trimming shortened V by 8 bases and J by 4 bases, and 15 bases separated the two germline ends. This CDR3 is 14 amino acids long. Looked up from germline, CDR1 is MNHEY and CDR2 is SVGAGI.

This rearrangement joins TRBV27 to TRBJ2-7, with 8 bases matching TRBD1. V shed 1 base and J 2 bases; nucleotides not matched to a gene: 1. The germline gives CDR1 MNHEY, CDR2 SMNVEV (reference sequence). This CDR3 has 14 amino acids. The CDR3 DNA sequence: TGTGCCAGCAGTTTATTCAGGGGGCCCTACGAGCAGTACTTC. Translated, it gives CASSLFRGPYEQYF.

V is TRBV2 and J is TRBJ1-2; tentatively, D is TRBD1 (5 bases). The CDR3 is 12 amino acids. V lost 8 bases to trimming and J lost 4 bases, with 11 bases between them. Germline V gene lookup returns CDR1 SNHLY and CDR2 FYNNEI. In DNA form, the CDR3 reads TGTGCCAGCGGGGGGAGCAGCTATGGCTACACCTTC. This encodes CASGGSSYGYTF.

This chain links TRBV11-2 with TRBJ1-3, with no clear D. Per germline, CDR1 SGHAT and CDR2 FQNNGV. CDR3 size: 13 residues. Trimming removed 1 base from V and 3 bases from J, with 4 bases in between. The CDR3 is CASSLGHGNTIYF. In DNA form, the CDR3 reads TGTGCCAGCAGCTTAGGGCATGGAAACACCATATATTTT. The variable domain in full, with the rest retrieved from reference TRBV11-2 and TRBJ1-3, is EAGVAQSPRYKIIEKRQSVAFWCNPISGHATLYWYQQILGQGPKLLIQFQNNGVVDDSQLPKDRFSAERLKGVDSTLKIQPAKLEDSAVYLCASSLGHGNTIYFGEGSWLTVV.

The chain combines TRBV6-6 with TRBJ1-5; weak D call: TRBD1 (5 bases). Germline CDR1 is MNHNY and CDR2 is SVGAGI (reference sequence). Trimming shortened V by 0 bases and J by 3 bases, and 9 bases separated the two germline ends. The CDR3 has 15 residues. CDR3 residues: CASSYSDINNQPQHF. The DNA of the CDR3 is TGTGCCAGCAGTTACTCGGACATAAACAATCAGCCCCAGCATTTT.

This clone was found once. The J gene is TRBJ2-3, the V gene TRBV11-2; D unresolved. Trimming pared 1 base from V and 0 bases from J, leaving 8 bases between. CDR1 is SGHAT, CDR2 FQNNGV, per germline. The CDR3 is 15 amino acids. CDR3 residues: CASSLAPRSTDTQYF. For the CDR3, the DNA is TGTGCCAGCAGCTTAGCCCCCCGAAGCACAGATACGCAGTATTTT.

V is TRBV7-6 and J is TRBJ2-3; 8 positions agree with TRBD2. With V trimmed by 5 bases and J by 4 bases, 11 bases remained unmatched. Germline V gene lookup returns CDR1 SGHVS and CDR2 FNYEAQ. This CDR3 has 16 residues. In nucleotides, the CDR3 is TGTGCCAGCAGCGAACAACCCGGGACTAGTGCAGATACGCAGTATTTT. This encodes CASSEQPGTSADTQYF.

This rearrangement joins TRBV5-1 to TRBJ2-6; D is undetermined. V gave up 0 bases and J gave up 0 bases, with 7 bases separating them. Looked up from germline, CDR1 is SGHRS and CDR2 is YFSETQ. The CDR3 has 16 amino acids. The CDR3 protein is CASSLGALSGANVLTF. The CDR3 DNA reads as TGCGCCAGCAGCTTGGGGGCCCTCTCTGGGGCCAACGTCCTGACTTTC. The entire variable domain, with the rest obtained from reference TRBV5-1 and TRBJ2-6, is as follows: KAGVTQTPRYLIKTRGQQVTLSCSPISGHRSVSWYQQTPGQGLQFLFEYFSETQRNKGNFPGRFSGRQFSNSRSEMNVSTLELGDSALYLCASSLGALSGANVLTFGAGSRLTVL.

This sequence joins TRBV27 and TRBJ1-6; TRBD1 matches 11 bases. Germline loops: CDR1 MNHEY, CDR2 SMNVEV (reference sequence). Unmatched junction bases numbered 5, after V lost 6 bases and J lost 7 bases. This CDR3 has 15 amino acids. The CDR3 DNA follows: TGTGCCAGCAGGGGGGGACAGGGGGGGAATTCACCCCTCCACTTT. It translates to CASRGGQGGNSPLHF.